This T cell receptor beta chain was captured by sequencing in a study of T cell responses to AZD1222 COVID-19 vaccine. Study-level findings and limits: Targets within unmutated variant regions were reportedly found for nearly half of spike-specific TCRs.

This clone was seen more than once but under ten times. Its antigen remains unidentified. Profiled with immunoSEQ multiplex PCR; TCRdb holds only in-frame clones, not every one. Of some 130,000 clones in the sample, over 65% are singletons; the top ten hold over 4%. With 3 bases removed from V and 14 bases from J, the gap between germline ends came to 17 bases. This CDR3 is 13 amino acids long. CDR1 and CDR2 (germline): DFQATT, SNEGSKA (reference sequence). The TCR was taken from an adult in good health. Here the sequenced sample was peripheral blood, taken on day 0 of AZD1222 vaccination. This rearrangement joins TRBV20-1 to TRBJ1-6; no clear D gene. The CDR3 reads CSASRSQKEALHF. The CDR3 DNA sequence: TGCAGTGCTAGTCGCTCTCAGAAGGAGGCCCTCCACTTT.